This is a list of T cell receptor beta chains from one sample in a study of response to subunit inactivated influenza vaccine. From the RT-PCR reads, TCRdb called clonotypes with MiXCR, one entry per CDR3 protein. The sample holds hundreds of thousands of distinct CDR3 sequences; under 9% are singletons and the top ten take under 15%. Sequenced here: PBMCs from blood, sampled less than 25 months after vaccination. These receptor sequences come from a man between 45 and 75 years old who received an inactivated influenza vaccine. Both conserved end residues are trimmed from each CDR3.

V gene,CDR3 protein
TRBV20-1,SASPRVLKTQY
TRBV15,ATSRPPSGEQY
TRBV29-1,SAISVRGNTEAF
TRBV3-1,ASSQARSNQPQH
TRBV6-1,ASSQFGTVSYNEQF
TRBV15,ATSRGLGSPYEQY
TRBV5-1,ASTNSGLNTGELF
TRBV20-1,SARTIRTGEGYT
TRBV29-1,SAKGSDQQY
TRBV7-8,ASSLLTLRERETQY
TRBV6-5,ASSYGGPRWTQY
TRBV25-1,ASSEQGAGPSKNIQY
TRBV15,ATSRDFAQTLH
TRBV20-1,SASRDSSTDTQY
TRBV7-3,ASSSAKGELF
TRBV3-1,ASSQATGELF
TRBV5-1,ASSTLAGEAGELF
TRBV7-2,ASSVRDYEQY
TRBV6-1,ASSPTSGLNNEQF
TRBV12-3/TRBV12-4,ASSFGTGGNVVAF
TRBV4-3,ASSQEGSRAHEQY
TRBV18,ASSPTDRARPQETQY
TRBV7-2,ASSLDRDGEQF
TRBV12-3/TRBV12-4,ASKQGGEQY
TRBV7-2,ASSLALLRENEQF
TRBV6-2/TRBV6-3,ASSSPREELETQY
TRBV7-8,ASSLLGRTGAYEQY
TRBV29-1,SVAGQGIPYEQY
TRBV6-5,ASSYSTGGTEAF
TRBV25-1,ASRPGQSLLGNTIY
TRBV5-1,ASTVVSGTGFNEQY
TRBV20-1,SARRTSGRTGELF
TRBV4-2,ASSQDSWAYTEAF
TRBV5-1,ASSAGTSGGATGRETQY
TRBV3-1,ASSQGLGGTGNGYT
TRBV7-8,ASSLWETGVYTEAF
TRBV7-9,ASSSTSNTQY
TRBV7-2,ASSLVGSGLNEQF
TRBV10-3,AITAGFSGGLSYEQY
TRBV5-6,ASSSPGAWDGYT
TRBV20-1,SASNRYSNQPQH